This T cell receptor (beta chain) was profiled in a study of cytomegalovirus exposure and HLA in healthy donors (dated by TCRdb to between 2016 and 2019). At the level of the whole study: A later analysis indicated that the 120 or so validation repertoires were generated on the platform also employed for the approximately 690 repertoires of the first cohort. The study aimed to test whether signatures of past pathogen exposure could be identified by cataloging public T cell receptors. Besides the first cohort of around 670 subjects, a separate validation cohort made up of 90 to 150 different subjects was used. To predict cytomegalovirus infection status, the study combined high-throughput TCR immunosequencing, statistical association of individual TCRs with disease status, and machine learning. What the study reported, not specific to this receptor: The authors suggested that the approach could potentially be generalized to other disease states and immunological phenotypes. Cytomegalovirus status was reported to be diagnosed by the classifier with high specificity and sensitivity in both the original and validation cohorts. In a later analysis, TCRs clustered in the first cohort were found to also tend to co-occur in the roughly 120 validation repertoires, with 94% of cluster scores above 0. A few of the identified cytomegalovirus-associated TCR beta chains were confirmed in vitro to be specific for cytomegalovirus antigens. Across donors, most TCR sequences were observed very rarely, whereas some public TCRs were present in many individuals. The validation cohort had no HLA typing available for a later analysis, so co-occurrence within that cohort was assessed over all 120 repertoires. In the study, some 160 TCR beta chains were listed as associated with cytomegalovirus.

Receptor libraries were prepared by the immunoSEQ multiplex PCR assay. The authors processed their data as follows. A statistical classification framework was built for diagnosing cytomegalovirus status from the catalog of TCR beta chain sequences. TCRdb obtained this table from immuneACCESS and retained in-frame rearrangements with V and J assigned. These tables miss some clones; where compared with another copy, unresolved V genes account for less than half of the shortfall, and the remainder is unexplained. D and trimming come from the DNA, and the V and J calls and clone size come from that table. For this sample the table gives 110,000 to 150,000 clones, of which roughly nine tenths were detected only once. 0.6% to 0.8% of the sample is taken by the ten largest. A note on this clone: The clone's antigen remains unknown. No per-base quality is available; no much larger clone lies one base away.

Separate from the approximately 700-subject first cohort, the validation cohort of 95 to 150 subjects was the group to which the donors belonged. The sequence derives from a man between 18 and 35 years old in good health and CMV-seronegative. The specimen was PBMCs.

For the CDR3, the sequence is CASSSQGVAEKLFF. The bases read TGTGCCAGCAGTTCACAGGGGGTGGCTGAAAAACTGTTTTTT. The sequence joins TRBV2 to TRBJ1-4; a stretch of 8 junction bases matches TRBD1. Trimming takes 5 bases off V and 7 bases off J; junction bases not matched to a gene: 6. The CDR3 starts with the cysteine, ends with the phenylalanine, and has 14 residues. Only the CDR3 part of the read is kept: 42 bases, read in frame from the first base. The germline V gene encodes CDR1 SNHLY and CDR2 FYNNEI.